This TCR beta chain was sequenced for a study of T cells in localized non-small cell lung cancer. Notes on this clone: Antigen: not known.

Trimming took off 2 bases at V and 0 bases at J, with 5 bases between the two ends. The CDR3 sequence is 15 residues long. The germline CDR1 and CDR2 sequences are SGHNT and YENEEA. Study-level points and caveats: Adjacent lung had a median about 55 of the 100 largest tumor clones. Prolonged overall survival went with higher T cell density in the blood.

Profiling relied on immunoSEQ multiplex PCR, and the TCRdb table lists in-frame clones only, not all of them. Of tens of thousands of clones in the sample, about 87% are singletons; the top ten hold 2.7%. The receptor was derived from a woman aged 40-69 years with stage I lung adenocarcinoma. The rearrangement uses TRBV11-3 and TRBJ2-6; D is unresolved. This sample comprised peripheral blood, obtained before any cancer treatment. CDR3 in amino acids: CASSLMISGANVLTF. The CDR3 DNA follows: TGTGCCAGCAGCTTAATGATCTCTGGGGCCAACGTCCTGACTTTC.